The sequence of this T cell receptor beta chain was determined in a study of Tregs in tolerant kidney transplant recipients. General study findings and limits: No direct test of biological reproducibility was done here. Few patients were studied, so findings need validation in larger groups.

The CDR3 loop spans 14 amino acids. The junction had 2 bases not matched to a gene; V was cut back by 6 bases and J by 4 bases. Looked up from germline, CDR1 is ENHRY and CDR2 is SYGVKD. The nonmyeloablative bone marrow transplants came from related graft donors, with transient mixed chimerism. Unstimulated Tregs (CD4+CD25+CD127-) and CD4+CD25- non-Tregs were sorted from PBMCs. Turning to this clone: Its target is unknown.

TCRdb's copy holds only in-frame clones and misses some; the assay was immunoSEQ multiplex PCR. The repertoire consists of about 81,000 clones, with 90% to 95% occurring once and the leading ten covering around 1.4%. The receptor comes from a human patient who received a combined kidney and bone marrow transplant. A subset of T cells may come from the graft donor. The chain couples TRBV10-3 to TRBJ2-1, with TRBD2 matching over 11 bases. The source material was CD4+ T cells from blood (PBMCs), sampled 24 months after the transplant. Here the CDR3 reads CAISASGGYNEQFF. CDR3 coding DNA: TGTGCCATCAGCGCTAGCGGGGGGTACAATGAGCAGTTCTTC.